The 4 T cell receptor beta chains below were found in one sample sequenced in a study of T cell clonotyping in hematopoietic cell transplantation. Profiling relied on immunoSEQ multiplex PCR, and the TCRdb table lists in-frame clones only, not all of them. The sample includes nearly 11,000 clones, 45% to 50% seen only once; the top ten take 8.5% to 9%. The sample consisted of PBMCs, taken 30 days after allogeneic stem cell transplant. The origin of the receptors is a male patient aged 50 to 60 who had an allogeneic stem cell transplant from an unrelated donor, so the T cells may come from the graft donor. Some clones in this sample may be carry-over from other donors' samples.

The gene calls are TRBV30 and TRBJ1-3, with D unclear. The CDR3 is made up of 15 amino acids. Germline V CDR1 and CDR2: GTSNPN, SVGIG (reference sequence). V shed 0 bases and J shed 0 bases, with 9 bases lying between them. The CDR3 loop is CAWSVPAFSGNTIYF. The CDR3 DNA reads as TGTGCCTGGAGTGTCCCGGCCTTCTCTGGAAACACCATATATTTT.

In the case of this clone: Relative to the germline gene, one junction end is altered; a read error may explain this. The J gene is TRBJ2-3, the V gene TRBV4-1, with D tentatively TRBD1 or TRBD2 (5 bases each). This CDR3 region has 15 residues. From germline, CDR1 is MGHRA and CDR2 YSYEKL. CDR3 coding DNA: TGCGCCAGCAGCCAAGCCCACCCCGGGGCAGATACGCGGTATTTT. Its protein product is CASSQAHPGADTRYF.

This sequence joins TRBV7-9 and TRBJ2-2; TRBD2 aligns across 7 bases. Trimming at V came to 3 bases and at J to 4 bases, leaving 8 bases not matched to a gene. Germline loops: CDR1 SEHNR, CDR2 FQNEAQ (reference sequence). This CDR3 contains 16 residues. CDR3 amino acids: CASSFSGGGRTGELFF. CDR3 in DNA: TGTGCCAGCAGCTTTTCCGGGGGAGGGCGCACCGGGGAGCTGTTTTTT.

The CDR3: CSVEDSQSGYTF. The CDR3 DNA sequence: TGCAGCGTTGAAGATTCTCAAAGTGGCTACACCTTC. The chain recombines TRBV29-1 with TRBJ1-2; D not certain. Per germline, CDR1 SQVTM and CDR2 ANQGSEA. CDR3 length: 12 residues. V lost 0 bases and J 7 bases, leaving 9 bases between the germline ends.